The 31 T cell receptor beta chains listed next were all sequenced from one sample in a study of cytomegalovirus exposure and HLA in healthy donors. Vbeta (60) and Jbeta (13) primers were used in the PCR. Profiling relied on immunoSEQ multiplex PCR, and the TCRdb table lists in-frame clones only, not all of them. Among 90,000 to 130,000 clones listed, around 70% were seen once. What was sequenced was PBMCs. Receptors originate from a man aged 25 to 45 in good health and CMV-seropositive.

The gene calls are TRBV6-5 and TRBJ1-1; perhaps TRBD1 as D (6 bases). Deletions cut 2 bases from V and 5 bases from J, with 12 bases between. CDR3 size: 14 residues. In germline, CDR1 is MNHEY, CDR2 SVGAGI. CDR3 sequence (DNA): TGTGCCAGCAGTTACGGCAGGGGAGGGACTGAAGCTTTCTTT. Amino acid sequence: CASSYGRGGTEAFF.

V gene TRBV5-1 combines with J gene TRBJ2-1; 14 bases are shared with TRBD2. V was clipped by 4 bases and J by 10 bases; unmatched bases: 10. The CDR3 runs 16 residues. Germline CDR1 and CDR2: SGHRS and YFSETQ. The CDR3 loop is CASSRQAGLAGEEQFF. In DNA form, the CDR3 reads TGCGCCAGCAGCCGACAAGCGGGACTAGCGGGAGAAGAGCAGTTCTTC.

The V gene is TRBV6-5, the J gene TRBJ1-1; D possibly corresponds to TRBD1 (6 bases). The germline gives CDR1 MNHEY, CDR2 SVGAGI. Between the trimmed V and J ends, which lost 6 bases and 4 bases, there was a span of 15 bases. CDR3 length: 14 residues. The chain's CDR3 is CASRPSGAGTEAFF. CDR3 DNA: TGTGCCAGCAGGCCCTCAGGGGCGGGCACTGAAGCTTTCTTT.

CDR3 DNA sequence: TGCGCCAGCAGCCAAAACGCGGGGGGACTCACAGATACGCAGTATTTT. Translated: CASSQNAGGLTDTQYF. This chain connects TRBV4-1 to TRBJ2-3, with TRBD2 identical over 8 bases. CDR3 length equals 16 residues. Germline V gives CDR1 MGHRA, CDR2 YSYEKL. The ends lost 2 bases at V and 2 bases at J; junction bases unmatched: 6.

The V call is TRBV18, the J call TRBJ1-6; no reliable D call. The CDR3 loop spans 16 amino acids. The germline V and J ends were trimmed by 3 bases and 0 bases, with 9 bases remaining between them. The germline CDR1 and CDR2 sequences are KGHSH and LQKENI. DNA for the CDR3: TGTGCCAGCTCACCGCTTGATAGCTCCTATAATTCACCCCTCCACTTT. Translating it yields CASSPLDSSYNSPLHF.

The V call is TRBV5-6, the J call TRBJ1-1, with unresolved D. V lost 1 base, J lost 3 bases, and 7 bases lay in between. Germline assignment: CDR1 SGHDT and CDR2 YYEEEE. The CDR3 consists of 13 residues. CDR3: CASSLSGDTEAFF. CDR3 bases: TGTGCCAGCAGCTTGTCGGGTGACACTGAAGCTTTCTTT.

This clone has only a few counts. The chain recombines TRBV5-5 with TRBJ1-1; no firm D call. The CDR3 has 15 residues. The germline V gene has CDR1 SGHKS and CDR2 YYEKEE (reference sequence). The V end was cut by 1 base, the J end by 6 bases, with 16 bases between. CDR3 DNA sequence: TGTGCCAGCAGCTTGCAAGAGGGAAGGTTCGCTGAAGCTTTCTTT. This translates into CASSLQEGRFAEAFF. The entire variable domain, with the rest obtained from reference TRBV5-5 and TRBJ1-1, is as follows: DAGVTQSPTHLIKTRGQQVTLRCSPISGHKSVSWYQQVLGQGPQFIFQYYEKEERGRGNFPDRFSARQFPNYSSELNVNALLLGDSALYLCASSLQEGRFAEAFFGQGTRLTVV.

This chain joins TRBV9 and TRBJ1-2; 8 bases agree with TRBD1. CDR1 and CDR2 from the germline V gene are SGDLS and YYNGEE. With V trimmed by 3 bases and J by 3 bases, 7 bases remained unmatched. The CDR3 sequence is 15 residues long. The CDR3 sequence: CASSERQGTYYGYTF. The DNA of the CDR3 is TGTGCCAGCAGCGAGCGACAGGGGACCTACTATGGCTACACCTTC. The full variable domain, its missing parts supplied by reference TRBV9 and TRBJ1-2, is DSGVTQTPKHLITATGQRVTLRCSPRSGDLSVYWYQQSLDQGLQFLIQYYNGEERAKGNILERFSAQQFPDLHSELNLSSLELGDSALYFCASSERQGTYYGYTFGSGTRLTVV.

The rearrangement uses TRBV30 and TRBJ1-2; D unresolved. Trimming removed 6 bases at V and 5 bases at J, with 19 bases between. Germline values: CDR1 GTSNPN, CDR2 SVGIG (reference sequence). CDR3 size: 14 residues. Written as DNA, the CDR3 is TGTGCCTGTATTACACCAACGAAGTGGTATGGCTACACCTTC. It yields the protein CACITPTKWYGYTF. Using reference TRBV30 and TRBJ1-2 for the parts outside the CDR3, the full variable domain is SQTIHQWPATLVQPVGSPLSLECTVEGTSNPNLYWYRQAAGRGLQLLFYSVGIGQISSEVPQNLSASRPQDRQFILSSKKLLLSDSGFYLCACITPTKWYGYTFGSGTRLTVV.

In DNA form, the CDR3 reads TGTAGCCGTGGACAGGGCGGATACGAGCAGTACGTC. It translates to CSRGQGGYEQYV. The V call is TRBV30, the J call TRBJ2-7, with 8 bases lining up with TRBD1. CDR3 size: 12 residues. The germline V gene encodes CDR1 GTSNPN and CDR2 SVGIG (reference sequence).

This clone was detected a few times. V gene TRBV11-2 combines with J gene TRBJ1-1, with 7 bases matching TRBD1. CDR1 is SGHAT and CDR2 is FQNNGV in the germline V gene. V lost 3 bases to trimming and J lost 4 bases; unmatched junction nucleotides: 2. The CDR3 loop spans 13 amino acids. In DNA, the CDR3 is TGTGCCAGCAGCTTTAGGGGGCTCACTGAAGCTTTCTTT. It translates to CASSFRGLTEAFF.

The chain carries TRBV7-6 and TRBJ2-1, with unresolved D. CDR1 and CDR2 (germline): SGHVS, FNYEAQ. The V gene lost 0 bases and the J gene lost 3 bases, with 12 bases spanning the gap. The CDR3 runs to 16 residues. The CDR3 here is CASSLAGDVNYNEQFF. The CDR3 bases are TGTGCCAGCAGCTTAGCTGGAGACGTGAACTACAATGAGCAGTTCTTC.

This clone was detected once. This chain links TRBV2 with TRBJ1-6; 9 bases fit TRBD1. CDR1 and CDR2 (germline): SNHLY, FYNNEI. With V trimmed by 6 bases and J by 10 bases, 4 bases remained unmatched. The length of the CDR3 is 13 residues. CDR3 DNA sequence: TGTGCCAGCAGACAGGGGGCGGAATCACCCCTCCACTTT. This gives the protein CASRQGAESPLHF.

The CDR3 is CASSLTWTMSDEKLFF. The CDR3 region has the DNA TGTGCCAGCAGCTTGACCTGGACAATGAGTGATGAAAAACTGTTTTTT. The chain uses TRBV5-6 and TRBJ1-4; D is possibly TRBD1 (5 bases). The CDR3 is 16 amino acids. Germline-derived CDR1 and CDR2 are SGHDT and YYEEEE. Trimming removed 1 base from V and 6 bases from J, with 16 bases in between.

CDR3 loop: CASSGVVGWETQYF. In DNA form, the CDR3 reads TGTGCCAGCAGCGGGGTGGTGGGGTGGGAGACCCAGTACTTC. The rearrangement uses TRBV2 and TRBJ2-5; a weak D match, TRBD2 (5 bases). Germline V lookup: CDR1 SNHLY, CDR2 FYNNEI. V was shortened by 6 bases and J by 5 bases, with 16 bases between the two germline ends. The CDR3 is 14 residues long.

This clone was picked up a small number of times. J is TRBJ1-5 and V is TRBV18, with 9 bases aligning to TRBD1. V shed 5 bases and J 5 bases; nucleotides not matched to a gene: 7. Per the germline V gene, CDR1 is KGHSH and CDR2 is LQKENI. The CDR3 is 15 amino acids. The CDR3 sequence: CASSSGTGPHQPQHF. CDR3 DNA: TGTGCCAGCTCAAGCGGGACAGGGCCGCATCAGCCCCAGCATTTT.

This chain uses TRBV11-2 with TRBJ1-1; 9 bases are a match to TRBD1. V lost 2 bases and J lost 3; bases outside the gene matches: 7. The germline CDR1 and CDR2 sequences are SGHAT and FQNNGV. The CDR3 covers 16 residues. CDR3 DNA: TGTGCCAGCAGCTTATGGGACAGGGAGAGCCACACTGAAGCTTTCTTT. Its protein is CASSLWDRESHTEAFF.

The rearrangement uses TRBV30 and TRBJ2-1, with 9 nucleotides matching TRBD2. There are 17 residues in the CDR3. Unmatched junction bases numbered 12, after V lost 2 bases and J lost 4 bases. CDR1 and CDR2 (germline): GTSNPN, SVGIG (reference sequence). The CDR3 loop is CAWSWGLAGRIYNEQFF. The CDR3 nucleotides are TGTGCCTGGAGTTGGGGGCTAGCGGGGAGAATATACAATGAGCAGTTCTTC.

This clone was counted between two and nine times. The rearrangement uses TRBV25-1 and TRBJ1-4; D gene unclear. The CDR3 is 16 amino acids. V dropped 2 bases and J dropped 0 bases, with 10 bases sitting between them. The germline V gene encodes CDR1 MGHDK and CDR2 SYGVNS. CDR3 nucleotides: TGTGCCAGCAGTGAACTACGGAGAGCAACTAATGAAAAACTGTTTTTT. This codes for CASSELRRATNEKLFF. Drawing the rest from reference TRBV25-1 and TRBJ1-4, the complete variable domain is EADIYQTPRYLVIGTGKKITLECSQTMGHDKMYWYQQDPGMELHLIHYSYGVNSTEKGDLSSESTVSRIRTEHFPLTLESARPSHTSQYLCASSELRRATNEKLFFGSGTQLSVL.

The table lists this clone with a few counts. The gene calls are TRBV25-1 and TRBJ1-1; possible D gene TRBD1, 5 bases. This CDR3 is built from 18 residues. Trimming shortened V by 3 bases and J by 11 bases, and 31 bases separated the two germline ends. Germline CDR1 MGHDK, CDR2 SYGVNS. The CDR3 region has the DNA TGTGCCAGCAGTGAGGGATGGCCTAATGTGACGGGTGCAGGGCGGGCTTTCTTT. Its translation is CASSEGWPNVTGAGRAFF. Full variable domain (rest looked up from reference TRBV25-1 and TRBJ1-1): EADIYQTPRYLVIGTGKKITLECSQTMGHDKMYWYQQDPGMELHLIHYSYGVNSTEKGDLSSESTVSRIRTEHFPLTLESARPSHTSQYLCASSEGWPNVTGAGRAFFGQGTRLTVV.

This chain links TRBV27 with TRBJ1-5; TRBD1 matches at 9 bases. CDR1 is MNHEY, CDR2 SMNVEV, per germline (reference sequence). The CDR3 consists of 14 residues. J gave up 5 bases and V 6 bases, and 5 bases lay outside the gene matches. The CDR3 reads CASRVQGADQPQHF. In nucleotides, the CDR3 is TGTGCCAGCAGGGTACAGGGGGCGGATCAGCCCCAGCATTTT.

The chain is built from TRBV5-1 and TRBJ1-5; 7 bases map to TRBD1. Trimming cost V 1 base and J 5 bases; bases outside gene matches: 6. This CDR3 contains 15 residues. Germline CDR1 reads SGHRS; CDR2 reads YFSETQ. The DNA of the CDR3 is TGCGCCAGCAGCTTGTCAGGGCAGGGGGATCAGCCCCAGCATTTT. This encodes CASSLSGQGDQPQHF.

The chain couples TRBV11-3 to TRBJ1-1; possibly TRBD1 for D (5 bases). V was clipped by 1 base and J by 5 bases, with 14 bases between them. The germline gives CDR1 SGHNT, CDR2 YENEEA. This CDR3 is 15 amino acids long. CDR3 protein: CASSLGAGRGTEAFF. CDR3 DNA: TGTGCCAGCAGCTTAGGGGCAGGGAGGGGTACTGAAGCTTTCTTT.

The CDR3 DNA is TGTGCCAGCAGCCCAAATAATGGAGTTACGCAGTATTTT. This gives the protein CASSPNNGVTQYF. The chain links TRBV7-9 to TRBJ2-3; D unresolved. Looked up from germline, CDR1 is SEHNR and CDR2 is FQNEAQ (reference sequence). The CDR3 runs to 13 residues. V was pared by 5 bases and J by 8 bases, with 14 bases between. Full variable domain (rest looked up from reference TRBV7-9 and TRBJ2-3): DTGVSQNPRHKITKRGQNVTFRCDPISEHNRLYWYRQTLGQGPEFLTYFQNEAQLEKSRLLSDRFSAERPKGSFSTLEIQRTEQGDSAMYLCASSPNNGVTQYFGPGTRLTVL.

The chain uses TRBV10-3 and TRBJ2-3, with D possibly being TRBD1 (5 bases). The CDR3 covers 15 residues. V gave up 6 bases and J gave up 2 bases, with 15 bases separating them. Germline assignment: CDR1 ENHRY and CDR2 SYGVKD. CDR3 sequence: CAIRTGLGFTDTQYF. In DNA, the CDR3 is TGTGCCATCAGAACAGGATTGGGGTTCACAGATACGCAGTATTTT.

This clone was counted between two and nine times. This chain links TRBV5-6 with TRBJ2-3; weak D call: TRBD2 (6 bases). Trimming took off 4 bases at V and 13 bases at J, with 19 bases between the two ends. CDR1 and CDR2 (germline): SGHDT, YYEEEE. The CDR3 sequence is 13 residues long. CDR3 nucleotide sequence: TGTGCCAGCAGCGATCTAGCGCCCGGGGTGGAGTATTTT. The encoded protein is CASSDLAPGVEYF.

The chain combines TRBV19 with TRBJ2-1; 7 bases agree with TRBD2. The CDR3 loop spans 15 amino acids. Losses at the gene ends were 3 bases for V and 0 bases for J; bases not matched to a gene: 2. Germline loops: CDR1 LNHDA, CDR2 SQIVND (reference sequence). The CDR3, as DNA: TGTGCCAGTAGTATTACGGGGGGCTCCTACAATGAGCAGTTCTTC. Amino acids: CASSITGGSYNEQFF.

The V gene is TRBV6-5, the J gene TRBJ2-5; D not certain. Germline V gene lookup returns CDR1 MNHEY and CDR2 SVGAGI. The ends were cut back, 0 bases at V and 4 bases at J, with 9 bases in the middle. The CDR3 is 14 amino acids. This CDR3 reads CASSYSKYGETQYF. CDR3 nucleotides: TGTGCCAGCAGTTACTCGAAGTACGGAGAGACCCAGTACTTC.

This chain uses TRBV5-1 with TRBJ2-7; D not certain. CDR1 is SGHRS, CDR2 YFSETQ, per germline. The V and J ends lost 0 bases and 0 bases respectively, with 7 bases between them. This CDR3 region has 14 residues. The CDR3 coding sequence is TGCGCCAGCAGCTTGGACAGCTACTCCTACGAGCAGTACTTC. Its translation: CASSLDSYSYEQYF.

The rearrangement links TRBV7-2 to TRBJ2-1; D is possibly TRBD2 (5 bases). The CDR3 consists of 15 residues. The V gene lost 1 base and the J gene lost 4 bases, with 11 bases spanning the gap. The germline gives CDR1 SGHTA, CDR2 FQGNSA. CDR3: CASSLGRGLYNEQFF. The CDR3 coding sequence is TGTGCCAGCAGCTTAGGTAGAGGGTTATACAATGAGCAGTTCTTC.

As to this clone: At one of its ends the junction is not consistent with the germline gene, which may arise from a read error. This chain connects TRBV7-7 to TRBJ2-7; maybe TRBD2 (5 bases). The germline V gene encodes CDR1 SSHAT and CDR2 FNYEAQ (reference sequence). CDR3 length: 13 residues. This CDR3 is CASSPSGTYEQYF. DNA for the CDR3: TGTGCTAGCAGCCCTTCGGGGACCTACGAGCAGTACTTC.